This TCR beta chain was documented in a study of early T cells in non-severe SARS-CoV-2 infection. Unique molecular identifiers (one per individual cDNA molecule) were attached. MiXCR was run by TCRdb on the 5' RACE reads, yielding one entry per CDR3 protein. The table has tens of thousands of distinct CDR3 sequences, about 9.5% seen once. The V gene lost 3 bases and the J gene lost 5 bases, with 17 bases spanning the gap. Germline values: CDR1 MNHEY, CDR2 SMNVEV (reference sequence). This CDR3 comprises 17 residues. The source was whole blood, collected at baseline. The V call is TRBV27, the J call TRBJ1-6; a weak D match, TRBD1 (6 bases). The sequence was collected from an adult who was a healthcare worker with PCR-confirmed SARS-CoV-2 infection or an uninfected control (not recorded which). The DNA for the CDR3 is TGTGCCAGCAGTTTGGGATCACAGGGCCCCCATAATTCACCCCTCCACTTT. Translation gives CASSLGSQGPHNSPLHF.